The entry that follows covers one T cell receptor (beta chain) sequence. Its antigen is unidentified. The data derive from a study of cytomegalovirus exposure and HLA in healthy donors. 60 Vbeta and 13 Jbeta primers were used in PCR. The repertoire was sequenced with immunoSEQ multiplex PCR; TCRdb's copy has only in-frame clones and lacks some. This sample has 150,000 to 200,000 clones; around 77% occur once, and the top ten carry approximately 2.5%. Study-wide results and limits: Another analysis was done later, and it associated around 15,000 TCR beta sequences with HLA alleles at 0.05 false discovery rate. A later analysis found that most CMV-associated TCR beta chains appeared HLA-restricted.

The CDR3 contains 14 residues. Germline V gene lookup returns CDR1 SGHTA and CDR2 FQGNSA. V gave up 5 bases and J gave up 4 bases, with 11 bases separating them. This sequence originates from a man between 60 and 75 years old in good health and CMV-seronegative. V gene TRBV7-2 combines with J gene TRBJ2-2; TRBD2 is a possible D gene (6 bases). The specimen sequenced was PBMCs. CDR3 nucleotides: TGTGCCAGCAGCCCGGGACTCGGCACCGGGGAGCTGTTTTTT. Its translation: CASSPGLGTGELFF.